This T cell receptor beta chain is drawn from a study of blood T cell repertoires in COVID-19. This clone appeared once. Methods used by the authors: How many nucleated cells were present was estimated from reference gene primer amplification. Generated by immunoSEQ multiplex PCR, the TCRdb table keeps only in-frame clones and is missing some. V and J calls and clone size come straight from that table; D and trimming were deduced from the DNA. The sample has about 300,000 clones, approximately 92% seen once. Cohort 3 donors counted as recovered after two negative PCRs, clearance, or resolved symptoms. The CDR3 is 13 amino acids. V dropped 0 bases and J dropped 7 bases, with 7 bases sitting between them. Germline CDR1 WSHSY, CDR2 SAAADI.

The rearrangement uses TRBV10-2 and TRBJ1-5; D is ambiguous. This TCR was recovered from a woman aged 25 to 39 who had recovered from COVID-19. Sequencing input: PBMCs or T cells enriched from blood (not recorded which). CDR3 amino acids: CASSESMEQPQHF. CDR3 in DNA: TGCGCCAGCAGTGAGTCGATGGAGCAGCCCCAGCATTTT.